Listed below are T cell receptor beta chains from one sample, sequenced in a study of blood T cell repertoires in COVID-19. Clones were read by immunoSEQ multiplex PCR, and TCRdb kept only the in-frame ones, dropping some. This sample carries roughly 300,000 clones, around 80% of them seen once, and the ten largest clones take roughly 1.1%. Sequencing input: peripheral blood. These receptors all come from a woman between 50 and 59 years old with acute or convalescent COVID-19. Both conserved end residues are part of each CDR3. Fields, in order: J gene, V gene, clone size, D gene, CDR3 DNA, CDR3 protein. A D gene is named only where the DNA matches it firmly. Only part of the rows carry a size: once, few, many, or a class if the clone is expanded.

J: TRBJ1-5; V: TRBV9; size: NA; D: TRBD1; DNA: TGTGCCAGCGGGGGCCTAGGACAGGGGAATCAGCCCCAGCATTTT; CDR3: CASGGLGQGNQPQHF
J: TRBJ1-2; V: TRBV7-9; size: NA; D: TRBD1; DNA: TGTGCCAGCAGCCTCCGGGACAGAGAAGGCTACACCTTC; CDR3: CASSLRDREGYTF
J: TRBJ2-5; V: TRBV5-4; size: NA; D: NA; DNA: TGTGCCAGCAGCTCGAAAAGTATAGAAGAGACCCAGTACTTC; CDR3: CASSSKSIEETQYF
J: TRBJ1-5; V: TRBV27; size: NA; D: NA; DNA: TGTGCCAGCAGTCTAAAAGCTCCGGGACTCAATCAGCCCCAGCATTTT; CDR3: CASSLKAPGLNQPQHF
J: TRBJ1-2; V: TRBV10-1; size: NA; D: NA; DNA: TGCGCCAGCACAGGGCCTTATGGCTACACCTTC; CDR3: CASTGPYGYTF
J: TRBJ1-6; V: TRBV6-5; size: NA; D: TRBD1; DNA: TGTGCCAGCAGTTACTCTACAGGGGACTCACCCCTCCACTTT; CDR3: CASSYSTGDSPLHF
J: TRBJ1-1; V: TRBV24-1; size: once; D: NA; DNA: TGTGCCACCGGAGGTCTCGGTGGGGCTTTCTTT; CDR3: CATGGLGGAFF
J: TRBJ2-3; V: TRBV9; size: NA; D: NA; DNA: TGTGCCAGCAGCGTAGACCCTAGGGGGTCTAGCACAGATACGCAGTATTTT; CDR3: CASSVDPRGSSTDTQYF
J: TRBJ2-7; V: TRBV10-3; size: NA; D: TRBD1; DNA: TGTGCCATCAGTGAGTCGACAGGGGGGGAGCAGTACTTC; CDR3: CAISESTGGEQYF
J: TRBJ1-6; V: TRBV30; size: NA; D: TRBD1; DNA: TGTGCCTGGAGTGTAAACGGACAGGGAAGGTCACCCCTCCACTTT; CDR3: CAWSVNGQGRSPLHF
J: TRBJ2-1; V: TRBV21-1; size: NA; D: NA; DNA: TGTGCCAGCAGTAGTGACTGCTCCTACAATGAGCAGTTCTTC; CDR3: CASSSDCSYNEQFF
J: TRBJ1-3; V: TRBV5-1; size: NA; D: NA; DNA: TGCGCCAGCAGCTTGGGCCAGGCCCTCTCTGGAAACACCATATATTTT; CDR3: CASSLGQALSGNTIYF
J: TRBJ2-5; V: TRBV4-1; size: few; D: NA; DNA: TGCGCCAGCGCGGCGGTCCCCCAAGAGACCCAGTACTTC; CDR3: CASAAVPQETQYF
J: TRBJ2-5; V: TRBV12-3/TRBV12-4; size: once; D: NA; DNA: TGTGCCAGCAGTTCAGGGTCCTCTGAGACCCAGTACTTC; CDR3: CASSSGSSETQYF
J: TRBJ2-1; V: TRBV7-9; size: once; D: TRBD2; DNA: TGTGCCAGCAGCCCCACTGCTAGCGGGGTGGGGGGGCAGTTCTTC; CDR3: CASSPTASGVGGQFF
J: TRBJ1-1; V: TRBV12-5; size: NA; D: NA; DNA: TGTGCTAGTGGTTTGGCCTTCAACAGGGTGAACACTGAAGCTTTCTTT; CDR3: CASGLAFNRVNTEAFF
J: TRBJ2-7; V: TRBV11-2; size: NA; D: TRBD2; DNA: TGTGCCAGCAGCTTAGGAGCGGGAACCCACTACGAGCAGTACTTC; CDR3: CASSLGAGTHYEQYF
J: TRBJ2-3; V: TRBV18; size: NA; D: TRBD1; DNA: TGTGCCAGCTCATTGCTCCCGCCGGGACAGGGCTCAGATACGCAGTATTTT; CDR3: CASSLLPPGQGSDTQYF
J: TRBJ1-2; V: TRBV7-9; size: NA; D: TRBD1; DNA: TGTGCCAGCGCCCGGGACAGTTCCTTCGGCTACACCTTC; CDR3: CASARDSSFGYTF
J: TRBJ2-5; V: TRBV2; size: NA; D: NA; DNA: TGTGCCAGCAGTGAAGCGCTCGGGGAGGTGGTTGCGCAAGAGACCCAGTACTTC; CDR3: CASSEALGEVVAQETQYF
J: TRBJ1-4; V: TRBV28; size: NA; D: NA; DNA: TGTGCCAGCAGTTCAGTAGCGGCAGCGAATAATGAAAAACTGTTTTTT; CDR3: CASSSVAAANNEKLFF
J: TRBJ2-3; V: TRBV5-5; size: NA; D: TRBD2; DNA: TGTGCCAGCAGCTTGAATTTCGCGGGGGGGCTAACAGATACGCAGTATTTT; CDR3: CASSLNFAGGLTDTQYF
J: TRBJ1-2; V: TRBV18; size: NA; D: TRBD1; DNA: TGTGCCAGCTCACCAGAGGGGGCGATGTCTGGCTATGGCTACACCTTC; CDR3: CASSPEGAMSGYGYTF
J: TRBJ2-5; V: TRBV6-4; size: NA; D: TRBD1; DNA: TGTGCCAGCCCTGACAGGGGGCGCGTAGAGACCCAGTACTTC; CDR3: CASPDRGRVETQYF
J: TRBJ2-1; V: TRBV5-5; size: NA; D: NA; DNA: TGTGCCAGCAGCTTGACTCAATCTACTGAGCAGTTCTTC; CDR3: CASSLTQSTEQFF
J: TRBJ1-1; V: TRBV5-1; size: NA; D: TRBD1; DNA: TGCGCCAGCAGCTTGCTCCCGCAGGGGGCCACTGAAGCTTTCTTT; CDR3: CASSLLPQGATEAFF
J: TRBJ2-7; V: TRBV6-5; size: few; D: NA; DNA: TGTGCCAGCAGTTACTCGGCGAGACAAACCTACGAGCAGTACTTC; CDR3: CASSYSARQTYEQYF
J: TRBJ1-5; V: TRBV30; size: NA; D: NA; DNA: TGTGCCTGGGGGCCTACTAGCAATCAGCCCCAGCATTTT; CDR3: CAWGPTSNQPQHF
J: TRBJ1-5; V: TRBV30; size: NA; D: NA; DNA: TGTGCCTGGAGTGCGGGGGGATATAGCAATCAGCCCCAGCATTTT; CDR3: CAWSAGGYSNQPQHF
J: TRBJ2-3; V: TRBV7-3; size: NA; D: TRBD2; DNA: TGTGCCAGCAGCGCACTAGCGATGTTGACAGATACGCAGTATTTT; CDR3: CASSALAMLTDTQYF
J: TRBJ1-3; V: TRBV27; size: NA; D: TRBD1; DNA: TGTGCCAGCAGTTTATCCGGGACAGCGCTGGGCACCATATATTTT; CDR3: CASSLSGTALGTIYF
J: TRBJ2-5; V: TRBV6-2/TRBV6-3; size: NA; D: NA; DNA: TGTGCCAGCAGTTACTCAGGGGAAGAGACCCAGTACTTC; CDR3: CASSYSGEETQYF
J: TRBJ2-1; V: TRBV6-5; size: NA; D: TRBD2; DNA: TGTGCCAGCAGTTACGGGACTAGCGGGAGGAATGAGCAGTTCTTC; CDR3: CASSYGTSGRNEQFF
J: TRBJ2-7; V: TRBV5-1; size: NA; D: NA; DNA: TGCGCCAGCAGCTTATCCCGGGACAACGAGCAGTACTTC; CDR3: CASSLSRDNEQYF
J: TRBJ1-5; V: TRBV27; size: once; D: NA; DNA: TGTGCCAGCAGTGGCAGTTTGGTTCAGCCCCAGCATTTT; CDR3: CASSGSLVQPQHF
J: TRBJ2-5; V: TRBV5-1; size: NA; D: TRBD2; DNA: TGCGCCAGCAGCTTGGCCGCACTAGCGGGGGGCAAGGGAGAGACCCAGTACTTC; CDR3: CASSLAALAGGKGETQYF
J: TRBJ2-1; V: TRBV7-3; size: NA; D: NA; DNA: TGTGCCAGCGCCCTTCAGGGGGGATTCTCCTACAATGAGCAGTTCTTC; CDR3: CASALQGGFSYNEQFF
J: TRBJ2-3; V: TRBV27; size: NA; D: TRBD2; DNA: TGTGCCAGCAGTTTATCGTACCCTGGGAGGGGTGCAGATACGCAGTATTTT; CDR3: CASSLSYPGRGADTQYF
J: TRBJ1-1; V: TRBV5-6; size: once; D: NA; DNA: TGTGCCAGCAGCTCCCTAACTCTGACAGGAGGAGGCACTGAAGCTTTCTTT; CDR3: CASSSLTLTGGGTEAFF
J: TRBJ2-2; V: TRBV27; size: NA; D: TRBD1; DNA: TGTGCCAGCAGAGCGGGGACAGGGGAAGGGGGGGAGCTGTTTTTT; CDR3: CASRAGTGEGGELFF
J: TRBJ2-1; V: TRBV28; size: few; D: TRBD1; DNA: TGTGCCAGCAGTTTACCCGGGACAGGGGTTTACAATGAGCAGTTCTTC; CDR3: CASSLPGTGVYNEQFF
J: TRBJ2-1; V: TRBV11-2; size: NA; D: TRBD2; DNA: TGTGCCAGCAGCTATAGAGAGGGACTAGCGGTCAATGAGCAGTTCTTC; CDR3: CASSYREGLAVNEQFF
J: TRBJ2-1; V: TRBV7-3; size: NA; D: TRBD2; DNA: TGTGCCAGCAGCTTGGGACTAGCGGGAGGGCCTCCCTACAATGAGCAGTTCTTC; CDR3: CASSLGLAGGPPYNEQFF
J: TRBJ2-5; V: TRBV9; size: few; D: NA; DNA: TGTGCCAGCAGCGTCCACAGGCAAGAGACCCAGTACTTC; CDR3: CASSVHRQETQYF
J: TRBJ1-2; V: TRBV29-1; size: NA; D: NA; DNA: TGCAGCGTTGGGGGAGGGGGCTATGGCTACACCTTC; CDR3: CSVGGGGYGYTF
J: TRBJ2-1; V: TRBV19; size: NA; D: NA; DNA: TGTGCCAGTAGTACTTCCAGTTACAATGAGCAGTTCTTC; CDR3: CASSTSSYNEQFF
J: TRBJ1-1; V: TRBV19; size: NA; D: NA; DNA: TGTGCCAGTAGTATCCCGTACCCGGGCACTGAAGCTTTCTTT; CDR3: CASSIPYPGTEAFF
J: TRBJ2-1; V: TRBV5-1; size: NA; D: NA; DNA: TGCGCCAGCAGCCCGGGACACGACTACAATGAGCAGTTCTTC; CDR3: CASSPGHDYNEQFF
J: TRBJ2-2; V: TRBV27; size: NA; D: TRBD1; DNA: TGTGCCAGCGGGGCGGACAGGGGCACCGGGGAGCTGTTTTTT; CDR3: CASGADRGTGELFF
J: TRBJ2-4; V: TRBV19; size: NA; D: TRBD1; DNA: TGTGCCAGTAGTTCAGGACAGGAAAACATTCAGTACTTC; CDR3: CASSSGQENIQYF
J: TRBJ2-1; V: TRBV27; size: NA; D: TRBD1; DNA: TGTGCCAGCAGTTTAACCCCGGGACAGGGGGTCGGCGAGCAGTTCTTC; CDR3: CASSLTPGQGVGEQFF
J: TRBJ1-1; V: TRBV29-1; size: NA; D: TRBD1; DNA: TGCAGCGTCCTAGGACAGGGGGCCTCCCGGACTGAAGCTTTCTTT; CDR3: CSVLGQGASRTEAFF